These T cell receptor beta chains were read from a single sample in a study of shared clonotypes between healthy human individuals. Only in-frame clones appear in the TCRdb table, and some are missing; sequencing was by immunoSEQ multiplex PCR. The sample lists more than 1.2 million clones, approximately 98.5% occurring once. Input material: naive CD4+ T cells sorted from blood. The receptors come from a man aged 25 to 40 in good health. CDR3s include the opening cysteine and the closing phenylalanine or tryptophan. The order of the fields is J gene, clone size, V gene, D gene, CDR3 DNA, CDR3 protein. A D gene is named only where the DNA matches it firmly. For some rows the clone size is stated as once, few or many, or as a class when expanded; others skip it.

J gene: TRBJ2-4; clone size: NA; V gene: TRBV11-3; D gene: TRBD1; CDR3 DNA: TGTGCCAGCAGCCCGGGACAGGGTAGTGACATTCAGTACTTC; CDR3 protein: CASSPGQGSDIQYF
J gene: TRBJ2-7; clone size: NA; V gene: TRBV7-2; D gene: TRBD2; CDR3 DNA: TGTGCCAGCAGTTCAAGCGGGGGACTCTCCTACGAGCAGTACTTC; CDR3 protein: CASSSSGGLSYEQYF
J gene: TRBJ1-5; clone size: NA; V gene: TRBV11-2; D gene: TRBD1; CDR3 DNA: TGTGCCAGCAGCTTATCATACCGGGACAGATATAGCAATCAGCCCCAGCATTTT; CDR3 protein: CASSLSYRDRYSNQPQHF
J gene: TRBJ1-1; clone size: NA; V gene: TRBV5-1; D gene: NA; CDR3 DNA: TGCGCCAGCAGCTTGGCAAGACTCACAAACACTGAAGCTTTCTTT; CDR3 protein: CASSLARLTNTEAFF
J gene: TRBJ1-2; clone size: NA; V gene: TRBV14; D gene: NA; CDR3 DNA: TGTGCCAGCAGCCAAGACCCTTGGGCGTTAGATGGCTACACCTTC; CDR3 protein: CASSQDPWALDGYTF
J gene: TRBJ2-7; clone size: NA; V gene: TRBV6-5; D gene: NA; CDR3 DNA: TGTGCCAGCAGTTCACCCCGAGGTAAATCCTACGAGCAGTACTTC; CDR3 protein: CASSSPRGKSYEQYF
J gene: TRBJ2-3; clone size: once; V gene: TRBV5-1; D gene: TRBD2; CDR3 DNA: TGCGCCAGCAGGTTCCAGAATCTAGCGGGAGAGGCAGATACGCAGTATTTT; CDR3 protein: CASRFQNLAGEADTQYF
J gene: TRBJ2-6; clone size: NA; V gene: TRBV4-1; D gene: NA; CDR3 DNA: TGCGCCAGCAGCCAAGATCTCGGCGACAGCGTTTCTGGGGCCAACGTCCTGACTTTC; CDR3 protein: CASSQDLGDSVSGANVLTF
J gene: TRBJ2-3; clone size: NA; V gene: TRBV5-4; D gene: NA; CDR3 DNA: TGTGCCAGCAGCTCGGAGACAGCGAGCACAGATACGCAGTATTTT; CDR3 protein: CASSSETASTDTQYF
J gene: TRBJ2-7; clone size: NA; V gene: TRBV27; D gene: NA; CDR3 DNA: TGTGCCAGCAGTCCTACGCAGGGTATCCCCTACGAGCAGTACTTC; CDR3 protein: CASSPTQGIPYEQYF
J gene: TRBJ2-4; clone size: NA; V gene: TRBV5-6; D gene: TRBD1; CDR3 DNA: TGTGCCAGCAGTCTTGGAGTGACAGGGAAAAACATTCAGTACTTC; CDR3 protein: CASSLGVTGKNIQYF